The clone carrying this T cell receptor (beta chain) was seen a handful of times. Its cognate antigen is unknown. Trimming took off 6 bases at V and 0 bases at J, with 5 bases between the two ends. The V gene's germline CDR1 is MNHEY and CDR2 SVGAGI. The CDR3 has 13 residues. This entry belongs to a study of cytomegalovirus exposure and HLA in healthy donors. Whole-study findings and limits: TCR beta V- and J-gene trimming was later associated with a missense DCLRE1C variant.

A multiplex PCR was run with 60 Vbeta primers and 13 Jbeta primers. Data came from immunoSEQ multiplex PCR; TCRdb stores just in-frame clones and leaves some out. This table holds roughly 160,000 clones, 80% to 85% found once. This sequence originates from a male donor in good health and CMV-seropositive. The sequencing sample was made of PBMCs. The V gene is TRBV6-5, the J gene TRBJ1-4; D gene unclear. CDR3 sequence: CASSFATNEKLFF. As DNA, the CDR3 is TGTGCCAGCAGCTTTGCAACTAATGAAAAACTGTTTTTT.